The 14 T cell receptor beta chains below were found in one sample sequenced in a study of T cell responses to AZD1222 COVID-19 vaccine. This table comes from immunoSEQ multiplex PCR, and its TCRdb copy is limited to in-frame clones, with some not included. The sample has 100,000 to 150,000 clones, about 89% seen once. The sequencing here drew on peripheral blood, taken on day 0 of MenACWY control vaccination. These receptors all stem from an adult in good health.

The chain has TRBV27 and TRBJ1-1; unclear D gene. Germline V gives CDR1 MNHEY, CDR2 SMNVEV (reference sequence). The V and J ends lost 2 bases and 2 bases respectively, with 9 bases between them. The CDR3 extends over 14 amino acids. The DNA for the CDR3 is TGTGCCAGCAGTTTAATAGGCAAAAACACTGAAGCTTTCTTT. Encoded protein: CASSLIGKNTEAFF.

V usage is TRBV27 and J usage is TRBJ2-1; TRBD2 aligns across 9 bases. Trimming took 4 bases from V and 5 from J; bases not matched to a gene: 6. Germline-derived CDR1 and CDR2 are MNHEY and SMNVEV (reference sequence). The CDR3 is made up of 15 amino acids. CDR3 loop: CASSYRAGGNNEQFF. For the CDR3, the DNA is TGTGCCAGCAGTTATAGAGCGGGAGGTAACAATGAGCAGTTCTTC.

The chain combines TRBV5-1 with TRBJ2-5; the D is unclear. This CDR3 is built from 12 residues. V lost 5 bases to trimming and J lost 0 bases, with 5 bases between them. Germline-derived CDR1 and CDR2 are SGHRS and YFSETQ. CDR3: CASSRYQETQYF. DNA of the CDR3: TGCGCCAGCAGTCGGTACCAAGAGACCCAGTACTTC.

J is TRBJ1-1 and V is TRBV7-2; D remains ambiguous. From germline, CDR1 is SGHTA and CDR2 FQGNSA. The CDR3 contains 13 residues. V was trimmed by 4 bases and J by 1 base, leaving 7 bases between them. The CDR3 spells CASSSGANTEAFF. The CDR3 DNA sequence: TGTGCCAGCAGCTCGGGAGCGAACACTGAAGCTTTCTTT.

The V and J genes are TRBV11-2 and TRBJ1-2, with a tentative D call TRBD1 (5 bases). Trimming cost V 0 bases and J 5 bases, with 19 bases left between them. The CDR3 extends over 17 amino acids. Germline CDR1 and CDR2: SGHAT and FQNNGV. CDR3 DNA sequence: TGTGCCAGCAGCTTAGAATTCCGGGACGGACTTCGGTATGGCTACACCTTC. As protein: CASSLEFRDGLRYGYTF.

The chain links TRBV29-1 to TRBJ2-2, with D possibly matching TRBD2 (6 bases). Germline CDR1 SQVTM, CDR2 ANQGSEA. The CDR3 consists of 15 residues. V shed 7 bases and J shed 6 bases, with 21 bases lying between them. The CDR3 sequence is CSARRDPGSAGELFF. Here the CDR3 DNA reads TGCAGCGCCCGGCGGGACCCCGGGTCCGCCGGGGAGCTGTTTTTT.

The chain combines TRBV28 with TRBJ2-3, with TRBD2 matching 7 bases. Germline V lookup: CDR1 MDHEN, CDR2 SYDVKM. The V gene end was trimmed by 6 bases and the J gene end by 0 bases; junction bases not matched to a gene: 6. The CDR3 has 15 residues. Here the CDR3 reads CASSSPGGSTDTQYF. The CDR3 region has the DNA TGTGCCAGCAGCTCTCCGGGGGGTAGCACAGATACGCAGTATTTT.

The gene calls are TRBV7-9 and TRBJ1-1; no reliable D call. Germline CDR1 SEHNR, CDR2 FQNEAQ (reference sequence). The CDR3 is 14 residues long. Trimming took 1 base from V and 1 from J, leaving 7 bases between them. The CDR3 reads CASSLGQKNTEAFF. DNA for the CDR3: TGTGCCAGCAGCTTAGGGCAGAAGAACACTGAAGCTTTCTTT.

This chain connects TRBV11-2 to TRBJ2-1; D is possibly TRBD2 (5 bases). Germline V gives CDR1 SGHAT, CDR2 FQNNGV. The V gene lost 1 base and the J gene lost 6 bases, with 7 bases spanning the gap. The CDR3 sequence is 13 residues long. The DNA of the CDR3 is TGTGCCAGCAGCTTAGCGGAGGTCAATGAGCAGTTCTTC. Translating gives CASSLAEVNEQFF.

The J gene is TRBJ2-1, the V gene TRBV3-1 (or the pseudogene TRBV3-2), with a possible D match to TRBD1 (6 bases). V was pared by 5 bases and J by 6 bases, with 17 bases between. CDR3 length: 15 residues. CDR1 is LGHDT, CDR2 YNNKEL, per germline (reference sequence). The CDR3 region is CASSERGSLANEQFF. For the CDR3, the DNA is TGTGCCAGCAGCGAGAGGGGGAGTCTCGCCAATGAGCAGTTCTTC.

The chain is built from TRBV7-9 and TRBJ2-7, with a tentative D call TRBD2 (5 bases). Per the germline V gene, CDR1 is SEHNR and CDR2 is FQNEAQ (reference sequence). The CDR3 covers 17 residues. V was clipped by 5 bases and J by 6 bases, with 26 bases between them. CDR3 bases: TGTGCCAGCAGCGCCAAAATTCTCCTGGGAGTTATGAGCGAGCAGTACTTC. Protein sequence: CASSAKILLGVMSEQYF.

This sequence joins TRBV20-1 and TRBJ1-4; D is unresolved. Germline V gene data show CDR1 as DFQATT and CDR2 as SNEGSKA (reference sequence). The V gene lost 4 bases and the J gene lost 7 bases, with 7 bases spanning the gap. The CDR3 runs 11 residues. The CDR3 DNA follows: TGCAGTGCTACATCGCGTGAAAAACTGTTTTTT. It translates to CSATSREKLFF.

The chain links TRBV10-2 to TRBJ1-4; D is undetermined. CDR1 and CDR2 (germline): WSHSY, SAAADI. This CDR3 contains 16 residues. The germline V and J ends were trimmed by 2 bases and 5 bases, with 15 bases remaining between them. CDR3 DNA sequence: TGCGCCAGCAGTGAGCCCACGGACGGATCGAATGAAAAACTGTTTTTT. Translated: CASSEPTDGSNEKLFF.

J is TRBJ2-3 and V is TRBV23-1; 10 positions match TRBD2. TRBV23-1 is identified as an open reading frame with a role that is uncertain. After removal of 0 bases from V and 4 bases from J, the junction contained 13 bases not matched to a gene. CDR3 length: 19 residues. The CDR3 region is CASSQSPSEREGISDTQYF. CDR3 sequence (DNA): TGCGCCAGCAGTCAATCCCCCAGTGAGCGGGAGGGAATCTCAGATACGCAGTATTTT.